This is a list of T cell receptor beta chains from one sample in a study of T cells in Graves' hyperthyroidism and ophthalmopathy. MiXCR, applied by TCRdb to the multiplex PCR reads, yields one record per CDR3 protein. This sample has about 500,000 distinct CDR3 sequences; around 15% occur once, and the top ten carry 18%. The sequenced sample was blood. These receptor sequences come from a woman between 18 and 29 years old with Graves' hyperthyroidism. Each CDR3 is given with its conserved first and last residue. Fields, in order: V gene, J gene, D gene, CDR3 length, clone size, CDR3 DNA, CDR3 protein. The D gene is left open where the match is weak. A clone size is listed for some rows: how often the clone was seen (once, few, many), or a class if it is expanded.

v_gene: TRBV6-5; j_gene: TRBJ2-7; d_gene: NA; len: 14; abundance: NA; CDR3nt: TGTGCCAGCAGTTACTCCGCAGTCTCCTACGAGCAGTACTTC; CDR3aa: CASSYSAVSYEQYF
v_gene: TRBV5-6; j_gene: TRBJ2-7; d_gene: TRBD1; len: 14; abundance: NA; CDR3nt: TGTGCCAGCAGCCGAACGGACAGGGGCTACGAGCAGTACTTC; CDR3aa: CASSRTDRGYEQYF
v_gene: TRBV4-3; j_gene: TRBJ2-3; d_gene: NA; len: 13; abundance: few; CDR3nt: TGCGTCAGCAGCCAAGGATCCGCCATTACGCAGTATTTT; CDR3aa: CVSSQGSAITQYF
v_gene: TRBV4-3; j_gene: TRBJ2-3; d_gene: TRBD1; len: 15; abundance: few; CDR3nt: TGCGCCAGCAGCCAACAGGGGGCTAGCACAGATACGCAGTATTTT; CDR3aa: CASSQQGASTDTQYF
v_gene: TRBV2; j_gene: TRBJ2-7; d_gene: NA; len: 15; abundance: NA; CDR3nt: TGTGCCAGCAGCGTCCGGAACAGTATTCTCTACGAGCAGTACTTC; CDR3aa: CASSVRNSILYEQYF
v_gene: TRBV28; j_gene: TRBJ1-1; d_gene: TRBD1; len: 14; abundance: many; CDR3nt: TGTGCCAGCAGTCTCAGAGGGGGCGGGGGTGAAGCTTTCTTT; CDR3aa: CASSLRGGGGEAFF
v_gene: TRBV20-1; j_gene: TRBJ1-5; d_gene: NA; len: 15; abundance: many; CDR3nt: TGCAGTGCTAGAGATTGGGGCAGTCGAGATCAGCCCCAGCATTTT; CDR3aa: CSARDWGSRDQPQHF
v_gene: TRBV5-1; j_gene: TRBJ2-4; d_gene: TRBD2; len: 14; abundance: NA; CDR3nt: TGCGCCAGCAGCGTGGGACTAGCAGGGAGGATTCAGTACTTC; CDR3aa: CASSVGLAGRIQYF
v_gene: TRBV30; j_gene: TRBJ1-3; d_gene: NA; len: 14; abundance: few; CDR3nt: TGTGCCTGGTCCCGAAGTAGCTCTGGAAACACCATATATTTT; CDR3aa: CAWSRSSSGNTIYF
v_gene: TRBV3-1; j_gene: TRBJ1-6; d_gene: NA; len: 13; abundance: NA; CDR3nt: TGTGCCAGCAGCCCCCCGGGGGATTCACCCCTCCACTTT; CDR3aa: CASSPPGDSPLHF
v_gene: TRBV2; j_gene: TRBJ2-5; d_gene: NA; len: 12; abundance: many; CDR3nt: TGTGCCAGCAGTGAAGCGCGCGAGACCCAGTACTTC; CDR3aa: CASSEARETQYF
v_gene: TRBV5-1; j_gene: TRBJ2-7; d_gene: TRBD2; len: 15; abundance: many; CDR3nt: TGCGCCAGCCGAGTCGTAGCGGGGGGATCCTACGAGCAGTACTTC; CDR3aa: CASRVVAGGSYEQYF
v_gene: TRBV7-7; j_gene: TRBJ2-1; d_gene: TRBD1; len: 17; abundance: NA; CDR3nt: TGTGCTAGCAGCCCCAGAGTAGGGGGCGCGTTGTACAATGAGCAGTTCTTC; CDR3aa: CASSPRVGGALYNEQFF
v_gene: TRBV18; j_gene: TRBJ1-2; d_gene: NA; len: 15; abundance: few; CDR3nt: TGTGCCAGCTCAGAAACAAGGTCAGGCGGCTATGGCTACACCTTC; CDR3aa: CASSETRSGGYGYTF
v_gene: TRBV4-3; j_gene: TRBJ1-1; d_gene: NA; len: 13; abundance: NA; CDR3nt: TGCGCCAGCAGCCAAGAGCGGGGTACTGAAGCTTTCTTT; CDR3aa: CASSQERGTEAFF
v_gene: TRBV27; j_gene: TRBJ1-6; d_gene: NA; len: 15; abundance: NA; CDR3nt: TGTGCCAGCAGACCCCGGACAGTATATAATTCACCCCTCCACTTT; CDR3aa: CASRPRTVYNSPLHF
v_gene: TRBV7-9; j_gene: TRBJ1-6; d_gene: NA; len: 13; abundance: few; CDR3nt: TGTGCCAGCAGCTTAGCGCTAGATTCACCCCTCCACTTT; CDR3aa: CASSLALDSPLHF
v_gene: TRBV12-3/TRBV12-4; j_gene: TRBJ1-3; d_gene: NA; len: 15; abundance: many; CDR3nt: TGTGCCAGCAGTTTAGGGGATTCAAGTGGAAACACCATATATTTT; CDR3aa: CASSLGDSSGNTIYF
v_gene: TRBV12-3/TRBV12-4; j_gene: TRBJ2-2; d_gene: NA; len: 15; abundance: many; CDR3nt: TGTGCCAGCAGTATTATGCGGGGGAACACCGGGGAGCTGTTTTTT; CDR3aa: CASSIMRGNTGELFF
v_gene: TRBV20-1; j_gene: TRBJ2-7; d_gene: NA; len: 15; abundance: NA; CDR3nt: TGCAGTGCTAGAGATTTTTCCCTAAGCTCCTACGAGCAGTACTTC; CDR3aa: CSARDFSLSSYEQYF
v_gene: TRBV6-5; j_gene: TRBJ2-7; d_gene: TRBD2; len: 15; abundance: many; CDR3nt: TGTGCCAGCAGTTACGTTCGCGGGAGGTCCTACGAGCAGTACTTC; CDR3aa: CASSYVRGRSYEQYF
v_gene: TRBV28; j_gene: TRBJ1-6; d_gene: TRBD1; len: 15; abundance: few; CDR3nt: TGTGCCAGCAGGGGACGGACAGGGCAAGGGTCACCCCTCCACTTT; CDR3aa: CASRGRTGQGSPLHF
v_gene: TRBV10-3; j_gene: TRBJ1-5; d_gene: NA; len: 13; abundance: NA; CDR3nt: TGTGCCATCAGGAGGGAAGGCAATCAGCCCCAGCATTTT; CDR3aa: CAIRREGNQPQHF